The next 7 T cell receptor beta chains were all read from a single sample in a study of T-cell reconstitution after alpha-beta-depleted transplantation in children. A TCRbeta library incorporating unique molecular identifiers was prepared. MiXCR, applied by TCRdb to the PCR reads, yields one record per CDR3 protein. The sample holds 350,000 to 500,000 distinct CDR3 sequences, 43% seen once. The sample in question was PBMCs, obtained before TCRalphabeta/CD19-depleted stem cell transplant. The receptors were sampled from a girl aged 2 to 9 with aplastic anemia, due to receive a stem cell transplant.

This chain links TRBV6-6 with TRBJ2-5; D remains ambiguous. This CDR3 region has 13 residues. V was trimmed by 3 bases and J by 5 bases, leaving 10 bases between them. Germline V gene lookup returns CDR1 MNHNY and CDR2 SVGAGI (reference sequence). The DNA for the CDR3 is TGTGCCAGCAGTTATGACCCTGGGGAGACCCAGTACTTC. Translating gives CASSYDPGETQYF.

This clonotype occurred many times. The chain employs TRBV7-9 and TRBJ2-1, with TRBD2 matching over 7 bases. The CDR3 has 13 residues. Germline CDR1 SEHNR, CDR2 FQNEAQ (reference sequence). The trim removed 5 bases at V and 8 bases at J, leaving 6 bases unmatched. The CDR3 loop is CASSPGGGDEQFF. DNA for the CDR3: TGTGCCAGCAGCCCCGGCGGGGGAGATGAGCAGTTCTTC.

The V call is TRBV5-5, the J call TRBJ1-2; 7 bases map to TRBD1. V shed 0 bases, J shed 4 bases, and the junction held 6 bases outside the gene matches. CDR3 length: 15 residues. In germline, CDR1 is SGHKS, CDR2 YYEKEE (reference sequence). The CDR3 loop is CASSLGATGSYGYTF. DNA for the CDR3: TGTGCCAGCAGCTTGGGGGCGACAGGGTCCTATGGCTACACCTTC.

This clonotype came up a few times. This sequence joins TRBV24-1 and TRBJ2-3; TRBD2 agrees at 12 bases. Germline V CDR1 and CDR2: KGHDR, SFDVKD. CDR3 length equals 16 residues. The V gene end was trimmed by 4 bases and the J gene end by 3 bases; junction bases not matched to a gene: 4. The CDR3, as DNA: TGTGCCACCAGTGACCCCGGGACTAGCGGGACAGATACGCAGTATTTT. It encodes CATSDPGTSGTDTQYF.

This chain connects TRBV10-3 to TRBJ2-3; maybe TRBD1 (5 bases). The V end was cut by 6 bases, the J end by 2 bases, with 9 bases between. The CDR3 is 13 amino acids. Germline V lookup: CDR1 ENHRY, CDR2 SYGVKD. The CDR3 sequence: CAISRQPTDTQYF. The CDR3 region has the DNA TGTGCCATCAGCCGACAGCCCACAGATACGCAGTATTTT.

This chain uses TRBV20-1 with TRBJ2-5; 7 bases line up with TRBD2. Germline V CDR1 and CDR2: DFQATT, SNEGSKA (reference sequence). V lost 5 bases and J lost 10; bases outside the gene matches: 16. The CDR3 sequence is 14 residues long. The CDR3 region has the DNA TGCAGTGCTTCAACCGGGACTACGATAAGAAACCAGTACTTC. Translation: CSASTGTTIRNQYF.

This clonotype was found many times. The rearrangement joins TRBV6-5 to TRBJ2-3; the D is unclear. Germline V lookup: CDR1 MNHEY, CDR2 SVGAGI. The length of the CDR3 is 13 residues. The V end was cut by 0 bases, the J end by 6 bases, with 7 bases between. CDR3 region: CASSYSIWDTQYF. The CDR3, as DNA: TGTGCCAGCAGTTACTCGATATGGGATACGCAGTATTTT.